The T cell receptor (beta chain) under discussion was sequenced for a study of blood T cell repertoires in COVID-19. Study at large: Samples of COVID-19 (acute and convalescent) were obtained from the United States, Italy and Spain. PBMCs, B-cell-depleted T cells, or T cells were the source of the cDNA or gDNA that made up the material.

In germline, CDR1 is SGDLS, CDR2 YYNGEE. The CDR3 length is 16 residues. V lost 0 bases and J lost 6; bases outside the gene matches: 5. As processed by the authors: Nucleated cell counts were estimated from reference gene primer amplification. Profiling relied on immunoSEQ multiplex PCR, and the TCRdb table lists in-frame clones only, not all of them. Clonal size and the V and J genes are those of that table, whereas D and trimming came from the DNA. The profile shows about 240,000 clones, 88% of them singletons. The clonotype comes from a woman in her 30s with acute or convalescent COVID-19. The chain joins TRBV9 to TRBJ1-6; 8 bases are a match to TRBD1. Source material: peripheral blood. The CDR3 reads CASSVGPGQGNSPLHF. CDR3 bases: TGTGCCAGCAGCGTAGGACCCGGACAGGGTAATTCACCCCTCCACTTT. The variable domain in full, with the rest retrieved from reference TRBV9 and TRBJ1-6, is DSGVTQTPKHLITATGQRVTLRCSPRSGDLSVYWYQQSLDQGLQFLIQYYNGEERAKGNILERFSAQQFPDLHSELNLSSLELGDSALYFCASSVGPGQGNSPLHFGNGTRLTVT.